This TCR beta chain comes out of a study of graft-versus-host responses after intestinal transplantation. As for this clone: Its antigen is as yet unknown.

The assay was immunoSEQ multiplex PCR, and TCRdb's table has in-frame clones only and misses some. The table lists tens of thousands of clones, roughly 89% of them singletons, with about 0.28% in the top ten. This CDR3 spans 14 amino acids. The germline V and J ends were trimmed by 3 bases and 6 bases, with 13 bases remaining between them. Germline V lookup: CDR1 LNHDA, CDR2 SQIVND (reference sequence). The chain employs TRBV19 and TRBJ2-3; the D gene is possibly TRBD2 (6 bases). The sample consisted of unstimulated CD4+ T cells sorted from spleen or lymph node cells, taken before intestinal transplant. This sequence was found in a human donor who received an intestinal transplant. CDR3 in DNA: TGTGCCAGTAGTATTCGTAGCGGCTGGGATACGCAGTATTTT. Amino acid sequence: CASSIRSGWDTQYF.